This section outlines one TCR beta chain sequence together with its context. Purification of the CD8+ and CD4+ T cells relied on negative isolation, and TEMRA cells underwent FACS enrichment. The data stem from a study of CD8 T cells in Susac syndrome. The J segment lost 4 bases and the V segment lost 4 bases, leaving 6 bases of the junction unmatched. The CDR3 sequence is 13 residues long. In germline, CDR1 is SQVTM, CDR2 ANQGSEA. RNA, at about 0.45 to 1 ug, was reverse transcribed with random hexamers. TCRdb reanalysed the immunoSEQ multiplex PCR reads using MiXCR and keeps one entry per CDR3 protein. The table includes 95,000 to 150,000 distinct CDR3 sequences, about 94% detected once.

The sequence came from a human donor with Susac syndrome. Sequenced sample: CD8+ T cells from PBMCs. The gene calls are TRBV29-1 and TRBJ2-7; 8 bases line up with TRBD1. This chain's CDR3 is CSVADRGLYEQYF. The CDR3 nucleotides read TGCAGCGTTGCCGACAGGGGACTTTACGAGCAGTACTTC.